This T cell receptor (beta chain) was found in a study of blood T cell repertoires in COVID-19. This clone occurred once. At one of its ends the junction is not consistent with the germline gene, which may arise from a read error. The CDR3 sequence is 16 residues long. CDR1 and CDR2 from the germline V gene are MGHDK and SYGVNS. Repertoires were generated with immunoSEQ multiplex PCR, while TCRdb's copy carries only in-frame clones and drops some. The sample has 390,000 or so clones, roughly 90% seen once; the top ten hold around 3%. In Seattle, patients joined the study during active infection and were tracked longitudinally.

The sequenced material came from peripheral blood. The receptor comes from a woman between 25 and 40 years old with COVID-19, enrolled during active disease. This sequence joins TRBV25-1 and TRBJ2-1, with a tentative D call TRBD2 (5 bases). DNA of the CDR3: TGTGCCAGCAGAGAATCAGTAACCGGGAAGTACAATGAGCAGTTCTTC. Translating gives CASRESVTGKYNEQFF.